The 25 T cell receptor beta chains in this list originate from one sample, sequenced in a study of blood T cell repertoires in COVID-19 (dated by TCRdb to the early 2020s). Library method: the immunoSEQ multiplex PCR assay. The source is immuneACCESS, and TCRdb retained only in-frame sequences with V and J called. Part of the clones is not carried over; for the studies checked, unresolved V genes explain less than half of this, and the remainder is unexplained. In this sample the table shows fewer than 350,000 clones, roughly 90% of which occur a single time. In total, the top ten clones hold about 1.7% of the sample. The sequenced sample consisted of PBMCs or T cells enriched from blood (not recorded which). These receptors were obtained from a woman in her late teens or twenties with acute COVID-19.

The chain links TRBV5-6 to TRBJ1-2; D gene uncertain. CDR1 and CDR2 from the germline V gene are SGHDT and YYEEEE. The ends were cut back, 0 bases at V and 1 base at J, with 7 bases in the middle. The CDR3 has 14 amino acids. The CDR3, as DNA: TGTGCCAGCAGCTTGGTAGGGAGTAACTATGGCTACACCTTC. Protein product: CASSLVGSNYGYTF.

This rearrangement joins TRBV3-1 (or the pseudogene TRBV3-2) to TRBJ2-3; 8 bases are a match to TRBD2. The CDR3 covers 16 residues. J gave up 4 bases and V 2 bases, and 8 bases lay outside the gene matches. Germline loops: CDR1 LGHDT, CDR2 YNNKEL (reference sequence). CDR3 DNA: TGTGCCAGCAGCCAACTCTCGCGGGAGGCCCCAGATACGCAGTATTTT. It encodes CASSQLSREAPDTQYF.

The genes are TRBV28 and TRBJ2-1, with D possibly being TRBD2 (7 bases). Trimming removed 6 bases from V and 6 bases from J, with 18 bases in between. The germline gives CDR1 MDHEN, CDR2 SYDVKM. CDR3 size: 15 residues. Here the CDR3 DNA reads TGTGCCAGCAGAGGGGGGGACTCGGGGGGCAATGAGCAGTTCTTC. This codes for CASRGGDSGGNEQFF.

This rearrangement joins TRBV5-4 to TRBJ2-2, with D possibly TRBD2 on 6 matching bases. CDR3 length: 16 amino acids. The V end was cut by 4 bases, the J end by 3 bases, with 16 bases between. Germline-derived CDR1 and CDR2 are SGHNT and YYREEE (reference sequence). CDR3 sequence (DNA): TGTGCCAGCAGCCAACTCTCCCCGGGAGACACCGGGGAGCTGTTTTTT. The encoded protein is CASSQLSPGDTGELFF.

The chain combines TRBV15 with TRBJ2-5; D call uncertain. Germline loops: CDR1 LNHNV, CDR2 YYDKDF (reference sequence). The CDR3 has 14 residues. V was trimmed by 1 base and J by 2 bases, leaving 8 bases between them. CDR3: CATSRAPRQETQYF. DNA for the CDR3: TGTGCCACCAGCAGAGCCCCACGGCAAGAGACCCAGTACTTC.

The chain couples TRBV7-9 to TRBJ1-2, with 7 bases lining up with TRBD1. Germline assignment: CDR1 SEHNR and CDR2 FQNEAQ (reference sequence). Germline trimming cut 3 bases from V and 6 bases from J; bases unmatched to any gene: 4. CDR3 length: 13 residues. CDR3 amino acids: CASSFEGGNGYTF. The DNA of the CDR3 is TGTGCCAGCAGCTTTGAAGGGGGCAATGGCTACACCTTC.

J is TRBJ2-1 and V is TRBV3-1 (or the pseudogene TRBV3-2); 11 nucleotides agree with TRBD2. Germline values: CDR1 LGHDT, CDR2 YNNKEL (reference sequence). The V gene end was trimmed by 1 base and the J gene end by 10 bases; junction bases not matched to a gene: 9. There are 16 residues in the CDR3. As DNA, the CDR3 is TGTGCCAGCAGCCAAGGGTTGACTAGCGGGACGAGAGAGCAGTTCTTC. Translation: CASSQGLTSGTREQFF.

This chain connects TRBV27 to TRBJ2-2; 7 bases line up with TRBD2. After removal of 2 bases from V and 6 bases from J, the junction contained 12 bases not matched to a gene. The germline CDR1 and CDR2 sequences are MNHEY and SMNVEV (reference sequence). This CDR3 is 17 amino acids long. The DNA for the CDR3 is TGTGCCAGCAGTTTAACTTTGCGGGAGATTTTGTCCGGGGAGCTGTTTTTT. Its translation: CASSLTLREILSGELFF.

The chain carries TRBV12-5 and TRBJ2-5, with a possible D match to TRBD2 (6 bases). Germline loops: CDR1 LGHNT, CDR2 FRNRAP. The CDR3 has 17 amino acids. With 0 bases removed from V and 2 bases from J, the gap between germline ends came to 16 bases. CDR3 bases: TGTGCTAGTGGTTTGGTACGGGGGACCATCTTTCAAGAGACCCAGTACTTC. Protein sequence: CASGLVRGTIFQETQYF.

This clone was detected once. The V and J genes are TRBV10-2 and TRBJ2-7; 7 bases are a match to TRBD2. Germline trimming cut 0 bases from V and 3 bases from J; bases unmatched to any gene: 5. The CDR3 is 15 residues long. The germline CDR1 and CDR2 sequences are WSHSY and SAAADI. CDR3 bases: TGCGCCAGCAGTGAGTCCCTGGGGGGGGGCTACGAGCAGTACTTC. It codes for CASSESLGGGYEQYF.

The V gene is TRBV18, the J gene TRBJ1-6, with 7 bases fitting TRBD1. The CDR3 sequence is 15 residues long. Unmatched junction bases numbered 7, after V lost 6 bases and J lost 5 bases. The V gene's germline CDR1 is KGHSH and CDR2 LQKENI. This chain's CDR3 is CASSSHRGDNSPLHF. The CDR3 DNA reads as TGTGCCAGCTCTAGTCACAGGGGCGATAATTCACCCCTCCACTTT.

This chain uses TRBV11-2 with TRBJ1-1, with TRBD1 matching over 7 bases. V trimming: 5 bases; J trimming: 6 bases; junction bases outside the gene matches: 6. The germline V gene encodes CDR1 SGHAT and CDR2 FQNNGV. There are 13 residues in the CDR3. CDR3 in amino acids: CASSTIRGPEAFF. CDR3 DNA sequence: TGTGCCAGCAGCACAATAAGGGGGCCTGAAGCTTTCTTT.

This clone was seen a single time. J is TRBJ1-2 and V is TRBV27; 10 bases are a match to TRBD1. The germline V gene has CDR1 MNHEY and CDR2 SMNVEV (reference sequence). The CDR3 is made up of 14 amino acids. Trimming cost V 6 bases and J 5 bases; bases outside gene matches: 6. CDR3 in amino acids: CASSRDRGGYGYTF. CDR3 nucleotide sequence: TGTGCCAGCAGCCGGGACAGGGGAGGGTATGGCTACACCTTC.

The rearrangement links TRBV18 to TRBJ2-1; 8 nucleotides align to TRBD1. Germline V CDR1 and CDR2: KGHSH, LQKENI. The CDR3 totals 11 residues. The V gene end was trimmed by 6 bases and the J gene end by 12 bases; junction bases not matched to a gene: 4. The CDR3 DNA sequence: TGTGCCAGCTCTACAGGGGGACCGCAGTTCTTC. Its translation: CASSTGGPQFF.

V usage is TRBV4-1 and J usage is TRBJ2-3; D not certain. The CDR3 runs to 17 residues. V lost 1 base to trimming and J lost 2 bases, with 16 bases between them. Germline CDR1 reads MGHRA; CDR2 reads YSYEKL. For the CDR3, the DNA is TGCGCCAGCAGCCAAGTTCGGGTCGTGCGGAACACAGATACGCAGTATTTT. As protein: CASSQVRVVRNTDTQYF.

This sequence joins TRBV2 and TRBJ2-7, with D maybe TRBD1 (5 bases). Trimming removed 3 bases from V and 5 bases from J, with 14 bases in between. The CDR3 has 14 amino acids. The germline CDR1 and CDR2 sequences are SNHLY and FYNNEI. CDR3 protein: CASSDFRVKHEQYF. The CDR3 DNA reads TGTGCCAGCAGTGATTTCAGGGTTAAGCACGAGCAGTACTTC. The complete variable domain, with remaining parts taken from reference TRBV2 and TRBJ2-7, reads EPEVTQTPSHQVTQMGQEVILRCVPISNHLYFYWYRQILGQKVEFLVSFYNNEISEKSEIFDDQFSVERPDGSNFTLKIRSTKLEDSAMYFCASSDFRVKHEQYFGPGTRLTVT.

This rearrangement joins TRBV7-9 to TRBJ2-2, with 11 bases lining up with TRBD1. Germline V gives CDR1 SEHNR, CDR2 FQNEAQ (reference sequence). CDR3 length: 16 residues. V lost 4 bases, J lost 6 bases, and 7 bases stayed unmatched. The chain's CDR3 is CASSSTRTGGPGELFF. Here the CDR3 DNA reads TGTGCCAGCAGCTCAACCCGGACAGGGGGCCCCGGGGAGCTGTTTTTT.

V usage is TRBV4-2 and J usage is TRBJ2-2, with 11 nucleotides matching TRBD1. V lost 1 base, J lost 6 bases, and 4 bases stayed unmatched. CDR3 length: 16 residues. Germline V gene lookup returns CDR1 LGHNA and CDR2 YNFKEQ. CDR3 loop: CASSQGPGQGAGELFF. DNA for the CDR3: TGTGCCAGCAGCCAAGGACCGGGACAGGGGGCCGGGGAGCTGTTTTTT.

This chain connects TRBV5-1 to TRBJ1-4; the D gene is possibly TRBD1 (5 bases). The length of the CDR3 is 15 residues. Trimming cost V 0 bases and J 5 bases, with 11 bases left between them. CDR1 and CDR2 from the germline V gene are SGHRS and YFSETQ. The CDR3 sequence: CASSLGQGGNEKLFF. CDR3 sequence (DNA): TGCGCCAGCAGCTTGGGTCAGGGAGGAAATGAAAAACTGTTTTTT.

This chain connects TRBV28 to TRBJ1-4; D gene uncertain. The CDR3 runs to 11 residues. Trimming took 3 bases from V and 6 from J, leaving 2 bases between them. The germline V gene encodes CDR1 MDHEN and CDR2 SYDVKM. This CDR3 reads CASSFYEKLFF. The CDR3 coding sequence is TGTGCCAGCAGTTTCTATGAAAAACTGTTTTTT.

The chain is built from TRBV5-1 and TRBJ2-2; TRBD1 matches at 12 bases. This CDR3 has 16 residues. The germline V gene has CDR1 SGHRS and CDR2 YFSETQ. Germline trimming cut 8 bases from V and 5 bases from J; bases unmatched to any gene: 10. CDR3 region: CASGRGQGANTGELFF. The CDR3 DNA follows: TGCGCCAGTGGCCGGGGACAGGGGGCAAATACCGGGGAGCTGTTTTTT.

This chain uses TRBV6-5 with TRBJ2-7; TRBD2 might be the D (5 bases). Deletions cut 0 bases from V and 2 bases from J, with 14 bases between. Looked up from germline, CDR1 is MNHEY and CDR2 is SVGAGI. The CDR3 length is 16 residues. Here the CDR3 reads CASSYSMLAYTYEQYF. The CDR3 DNA reads TGTGCCAGCAGTTACTCGATGCTAGCTTATACCTACGAGCAGTACTTC.

The table lists this clone with a count of one. The V call is TRBV27, the J call TRBJ2-1, with TRBD2 identical over 9 bases. The CDR3 runs to 15 residues. Germline V gene sequence: CDR1 MNHEY, CDR2 SMNVEV (reference sequence). With 4 bases clipped from V and 6 bases from J, the junction kept 7 bases outside the gene matches. CDR3 loop: CASSSAGGPGNEQFF. CDR3 DNA: TGTGCCAGCAGTTCGGCGGGAGGGCCGGGCAATGAGCAGTTCTTC.

J is TRBJ1-4 and V is TRBV4-1; maybe TRBD1 (5 bases). This CDR3 has 16 residues. V was shortened by 4 bases and J by 8 bases, with 20 bases between the two germline ends. CDR1 is MGHRA, CDR2 YSYEKL, per germline. The CDR3 DNA follows: TGCGCCAGCAGCCCTATTGGTGAGACTCCAGGGGAAAAACTGTTTTTT. Translated, it gives CASSPIGETPGEKLFF.

This sequence joins TRBV14 and TRBJ2-6; perhaps TRBD1 as D (6 bases). The CDR3 spans 17 residues. With 0 bases removed from V and 0 bases from J, the gap between germline ends came to 9 bases. Germline CDR1 SGHDN, CDR2 FVKESK. In nucleotides, the CDR3 is TGTGCCAGCAGCCAAGATTGGGACACCTCTGGGGCCAACGTCCTGACTTTC. It codes for CASSQDWDTSGANVLTF.